This TCR beta chain was profiled in a study of cytomegalovirus exposure and HLA in healthy donors. The primer mix had 60 Vbeta and 13 Jbeta primers. Method: immunoSEQ multiplex PCR; TCRdb's copy keeps in-frame clones and lacks some. Here the sample table reports about 33,000 clones. For this clone: Its antigen is not identified.

Germline CDR1 reads ENHRY; CDR2 reads SYGVKD. V lost 0 bases to trimming and J lost 1 base, with 10 bases between them. This CDR3 is 16 amino acids long. Donors counted as nominally healthy when sampled, yet unrecorded immune exposures were likely. Notes on the study in general: The authors excluded some V segments, including TRBV6-2 and TRBV6-3, as indistinguishable. It was reported that TCR beta sequences correctly inferred the HLA-A and HLA-B alleles for most subjects.

This sequence joins TRBV10-3 and TRBJ2-1; a weak D match, TRBD2 (6 bases). The sample was PBMCs. This TCR was sampled from a woman between 40 and 50 years old in good health and CMV-seropositive. The CDR3 nucleotides read TGTGCCATCAGTGAGTCGGTAGCGGTGTCCTACAATGAGCAGTTCTTC. Its translation is CAISESVAVSYNEQFF.